Listed here are 7 T cell receptor beta chains from one sample, sequenced in a study of T cell responses to AZD1222 COVID-19 vaccine. Only in-frame clones appear in the TCRdb table, and some are missing; sequencing was by immunoSEQ multiplex PCR. The sample comprises under 200,000 clones, approximately 92% of which are singletons, and 3.6% rests with the top ten. The sample was peripheral blood, taken 28 days after the second dose of the MenACWY control vaccine. The source is an adult who received the MenACWY meningococcal vaccine as a control.

V is TRBV30 and J is TRBJ2-5; weak D call: TRBD2 (5 bases). Looked up from germline, CDR1 is GTSNPN and CDR2 is SVGIG (reference sequence). This CDR3 contains 15 residues. Trimming took off 3 bases at V and 7 bases at J, with 21 bases between the two ends. CDR3 coding DNA: TGTGCCTGGAGAGGCCAGCGGCAGGCCCCCTGGACCCAGTACTTC. This translates into CAWRGQRQAPWTQYF. Full variable domain (missing parts from reference TRBV30 and TRBJ2-5): SQTIHQWPATLVQPVGSPLSLECTVEGTSNPNLYWYRQAAGRGLQLLFYSVGIGQISSEVPQNLSASRPQDRQFILSSKKLLLSDSGFYLCAWRGQRQAPWTQYFGPGTRLLVL.

The V call is TRBV9, the J call TRBJ1-2, with 9 bases aligning to TRBD1. V lost 7 bases, J lost 2 bases, and 3 bases stayed unmatched. The CDR3 contains 13 residues. Germline V gene lookup returns CDR1 SGDLS and CDR2 YYNGEE. This chain's CDR3 is CASGDRGNYGYTF. CDR3 nucleotides: TGTGCCAGCGGCGACAGGGGGAACTATGGCTACACCTTC.

This chain joins TRBV5-6 and TRBJ2-5, with D hard to call. Trimming pared 4 bases from V and 1 base from J, leaving 11 bases between. There are 14 residues in the CDR3. Germline V lookup: CDR1 SGHDT, CDR2 YYEEEE. The CDR3 region has the DNA TGTGCCAGCAGCCCTCTTGCGCTCCAAGAGACCCAGTACTTC. Translated, it gives CASSPLALQETQYF.

The V gene is TRBV6-4, the J gene TRBJ2-6; D gene ambiguous. The germline gives CDR1 MRHNA, CDR2 SNTAGT. V was clipped by 4 bases and J by 0 bases, with 10 bases between them. This CDR3 has 16 residues. DNA of the CDR3: TGTGCCAGCAGTGCCCAGGCATTCTCTGGGGCCAACGTCCTGACTTTC. Amino acids: CASSAQAFSGANVLTF.

The chain combines TRBV7-2 with TRBJ2-3, with 9 bases that match TRBD2. Germline V gene sequence: CDR1 SGHTA, CDR2 FQGNSA. The trim removed 4 bases at V and 3 bases at J, leaving 8 bases unmatched. This CDR3 has 16 amino acids. This CDR3 is CASSWGGRAQTDTQYF. In DNA, the CDR3 is TGTGCCAGCAGCTGGGGCGGGAGGGCCCAAACAGATACGCAGTATTTT.

The chain links TRBV7-2 to TRBJ2-5, with no clear D. V gave up 2 bases and J gave up 1 base, with 11 bases separating them. Germline-derived CDR1 and CDR2 are SGHTA and FQGNSA. The CDR3 spans 15 residues. CDR3 protein: CASSLSASTQETQYF. CDR3 nucleotides: TGTGCCAGCAGCTTATCCGCGTCTACCCAAGAGACCCAGTACTTC.

V is TRBV6-2 or TRBV6-3 and J is TRBJ1-1, with D possibly being TRBD1 (5 bases). This CDR3 is 15 amino acids long. Per the germline V gene, CDR1 is MNHEY and CDR2 is SVGEGT. Trimming pared 2 bases from V and 1 base from J, leaving 11 bases between. Written as DNA, the CDR3 is TGTGCCAGCAGTTACCTGGGACGGGGGAACACTGAAGCTTTCTTT. Translated: CASSYLGRGNTEAFF.